The subject of this entry is one T cell receptor (beta chain). The target antigen is unknown. Regarding treatment: oral pan-JAK inhibitor, 5-10 mg twice daily. Sampling of alopecia areata patients yielded lesional scalp punch biopsies as well as peripheral blood. Sorted out of PBMCs were CD4+ T cells and CD8+ T cells. This entry is derived from a study of CD8+ T cells in alopecia areata. In germline, CDR1 is SEHNR, CDR2 FQNEAQ (reference sequence). CDR3 length: 11 residues. V lost 0 bases and J lost 8, with 4 bases in between. Extraction and reverse transcription of RNA yielded cDNA as the sequencing template. Repertoires were generated with immunoSEQ multiplex PCR, while TCRdb's copy carries only in-frame clones and drops some. The sample has roughly 220,000 clones, 35% to 45% seen once. Study-wide results and caveats: One nonresponder makes the tie between baseline CD8+ expansion and response uncertain. Many expanded lesional clones remained in scalp and blood on tofacitinib.

The chain is built from TRBV7-9 and TRBJ1-1; D is unclear. This specimen consisted of CD4+ T cells sorted from blood, obtained at approximately week 34, from a patient treated with tofacitinib. This receptor was taken from a human donor with alopecia areata. The chain's CDR3 is CASSLAREAFF. CDR3 nucleotides: TGTGCCAGCAGCTTAGCCAGAGAAGCTTTCTTT.